A single sample gave rise to the 8 T cell receptor beta chains below, sequenced in a study of blood T cell repertoires in COVID-19. The data were produced by immunoSEQ multiplex PCR, yet TCRdb's version contains in-frame clones alone and is incomplete. This sample has about 110,000 clones, with approximately 82% found just once. Sequencing was done on a sample of peripheral blood. These receptors originate from a woman aged 80 or over with acute or convalescent COVID-19.

V and J are TRBV28 and TRBJ1-3; maybe TRBD1 (6 bases). The length of the CDR3 is 14 residues. V was clipped by 5 bases and J by 2 bases, with 10 bases between them. Germline CDR1 and CDR2: MDHEN and SYDVKM. DNA for the CDR3: TGTGCCAGCAGTCCAGGGACAACTGGAAACACCATATATTTT. Residues: CASSPGTTGNTIYF.

This chain uses TRBV7-2 with TRBJ2-1; no clear D. Trimming took off 5 bases at V and 8 bases at J, with 7 bases between the two ends. CDR1 is SGHTA and CDR2 is FQGNSA in the germline V gene. This CDR3 region has 11 residues. Written as DNA, the CDR3 is TGTGCCAGCAGCGGCTTTGATGAGCAGTTCTTC. Its translation: CASSGFDEQFF.

This clone was seen more than once but under ten times. The V and J genes are TRBV21-1 and TRBJ2-7; the table's D call, TRBD1, was not checked against the DNA. TRBV21-1 is noted as a pseudogene. The CDR3 runs 15 residues. CDR3 nucleotides: TGTGCCAGCAGCAAAGGAGACATCAAATCCTACGAGCAGTACGTC. Its protein product is CASSKGDIKSYEQYV.

The chain carries TRBV3-1 (or the pseudogene TRBV3-2) and TRBJ2-1, with TRBD2 matching over 8 bases. The CDR3 loop spans 15 amino acids. Germline loops: CDR1 LGHDT, CDR2 YNNKEL (reference sequence). J was trimmed by 2 bases and V by 5 bases; bases with no gene match: 5. CDR3 residues: CASSYTSGPYNEQFF. DNA for the CDR3: TGTGCCAGCAGCTACACTAGCGGCCCCTACAATGAGCAGTTCTTC.

This chain joins TRBV11-2 and TRBJ2-2, with 9 bases matching TRBD2. J gave up 0 bases and V 0 bases, and 5 bases lay outside the gene matches. Germline CDR1 is SGHAT and CDR2 is FQNNGV. The CDR3 is made up of 18 amino acids. The CDR3 bases are TGTGCCAGCAGCTTAGATGGTAGCGGGGGCTCGAACACCGGGGAGCTGTTTTTT. Residues: CASSLDGSGGSNTGELFF.

This clone was seen a handful of times. The chain has TRBV18 and TRBJ2-7; the D gene is possibly TRBD1 (6 bases). Germline loops: CDR1 KGHSH, CDR2 LQKENI. V was cut by 6 bases and J by 4 bases, with 13 bases left in between. The CDR3 sequence is 13 residues long. CDR3 protein: CASSPGHVYEQYV. The CDR3 region has the DNA TGTGCCAGCTCCCCGGGACACGTTTACGAGCAGTACGTC.

The chain joins TRBV10-1 to TRBJ1-6; TRBD1 matches 8 bases. Unmatched junction bases numbered 5, after V lost 0 bases and J lost 10 bases. The germline V gene encodes CDR1 WNHNN and CDR2 SYGVQD (reference sequence). CDR3 size: 15 residues. CDR3 DNA: TGCGCCAGCAGTGAGTCCCGGACAGGGCGCTCACCCCTCCACTTT. Translation gives CASSESRTGRSPLHF.

This chain links TRBV5-1 with TRBJ2-1, with 10 bases identical to TRBD2. J was trimmed by 5 bases and V by 7 bases; bases with no gene match: 9. Germline CDR1 and CDR2: SGHRS and YFSETQ. The CDR3 has 15 amino acids. CDR3 sequence reads: CASRSRLAGDNEQFF. CDR3 DNA: TGCGCCAGCCGGTCGAGGCTAGCGGGAGACAATGAGCAGTTCTTC.